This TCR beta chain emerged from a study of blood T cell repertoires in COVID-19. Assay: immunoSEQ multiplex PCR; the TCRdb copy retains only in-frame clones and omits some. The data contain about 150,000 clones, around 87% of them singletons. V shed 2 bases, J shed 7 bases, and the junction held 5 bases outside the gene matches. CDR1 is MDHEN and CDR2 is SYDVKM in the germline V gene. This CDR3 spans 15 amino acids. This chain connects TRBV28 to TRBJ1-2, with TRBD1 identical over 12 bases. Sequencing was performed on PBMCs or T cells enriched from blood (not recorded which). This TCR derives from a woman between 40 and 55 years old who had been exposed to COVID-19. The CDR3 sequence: CASSLRGTGGSGYTF. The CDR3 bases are TGTGCCAGCAGTTTAAGAGGGACAGGGGGCTCTGGCTACACCTTC.